The clone carrying this TCR beta chain is a singleton in its sample. Its specificity is not known. Other DNA sequences from this sample encode an identical CDR3 as well. The data were taken from a study of shared clonotypes between healthy human individuals. Study-wide context: CD4 naive and memory got three plates each, CD8 naive two, CD8 memory one. Study observations and caveats: Between a few donors, naive CD4 clonotypes were shared at a level of about 5%. Among the subsets, naive ones generally showed larger estimated richness than memory ones.

Germline values: CDR1 KGHSH, CDR2 LQKENI. This CDR3 region has 13 residues. Trimming took 3 bases from V and 1 from J, leaving 6 bases between them. Original analysis: In the immunoSEQ data, sequences were junction-only and lacked quality scores, so filtering differed. Assay: immunoSEQ multiplex PCR; the TCRdb copy retains only in-frame clones and omits some. V, J and clone size derive from that table, while D and trimming were established from the DNA sequence. Of some 2.3 million clones listed, approximately 95% are singletons. The chain combines TRBV18 with TRBJ1-1; no firm D call. This TCR derives from a man between 18 and 29 years old in good health. Some clones in this sample may be carry-over from other donors' samples. Sequencing was carried out using naive CD4+ T cells from PBMCs. The subset denotes: CD45RA+ positively selected. The CDR3 region has the DNA TGTGCCAGCTCACCGGGATCGAACACTGAAGCTTTCTTT. Its translation: CASSPGSNTEAFF.